This is a list of T cell receptor beta chains from one sample in a study of T cells after yellow fever vaccination. TCRdb reanalysed the 5' RACE reads using MiXCR and keeps one entry per CDR3 protein. The repertoire has under 300,000 distinct CDR3 sequences, roughly 7.2% of them found once; the top ten carry more than 0.8%. The sample here was CD4+ T cells sorted from PBMCs, taken 15 days after the yellow fever booster vaccination. These receptors were taken from a man younger than 45 who received the YFV17D yellow fever vaccine. Both conserved end residues are trimmed from each CDR3. Not every row has a clone size; where given, it reads once, few, many or a size class.

v_call	clone_size	cdr3_length	j_call	cdr3_aa
TRBV28	few	16	TRBJ2-7	ASSPLVGTGTAGYEQY
TRBV7-9	few	11	TRBJ1-2	ASSFDSFYGYT
TRBV6-5	-	15	TRBJ2-1	ASRWTETSVLYNEQF
TRBV28	-	11	TRBJ2-3	ASRAESTDTQY
TRBV6-5	many	13	TRBJ2-1	ASSYMGLGGNEQF
TRBV6-5	few	12	TRBJ1-1	ASSYSGGGAEAF
TRBV5-1	many	12	TRBJ1-1	ASSPGWGDTEAF
TRBV19	-	12	TRBJ2-1	ASSGNSGTSAQF
TRBV7-2	few	13	TRBJ2-7	ASSLEGTGRYEQY
TRBV29-1	many	13	TRBJ2-7	SVEGGALAGDEQY
TRBV10-3	-	10	TRBJ2-3	AISEAPTTQY
TRBV12-3/TRBV12-4	-	13	TRBJ1-4	ASSLGGASLEKLF
TRBV15	many	11	TRBJ2-5	ATSRAGAETQY
TRBV7-9	-	9	TRBJ2-1	ASSPSEAQF
TRBV7-9	many	12	TRBJ2-5	ASSPEADQETQY
TRBV6-2/TRBV6-3	many	12	TRBJ2-6	ASSQGGGANVLT
TRBV7-2	-	10	TRBJ2-1	ASSLFIGEQF
TRBV19	-	12	TRBJ2-7	ASSHRDSPYEQY
TRBV5-1	-	12	TRBJ2-2	ASRRDENTGELF
TRBV5-1	few	12	TRBJ2-7	ASSSGTPSPEQY
TRBV29-1	-	9	TRBJ1-2	SGTTMRGYT
TRBV20-1	many	13	TRBJ2-7	SARDPTSYTYEQY
TRBV12-3/TRBV12-4	many	11	TRBJ2-3	ASRGLTRGTQY
TRBV20-1	-	11	TRBJ2-3	SAGQGAPDTQY
TRBV9	few	15	TRBJ2-3	ASSAQVQGRRSDTQY
TRBV6-1	-	13	TRBJ1-4	ASSGRDRDNEKLF
TRBV10-2	-	10	TRBJ1-1	ASSLRETEAF
TRBV25-1	-	13	TRBJ2-5	ASSEFRGVEETQY
TRBV20-1	-	11	TRBJ2-6	SARGTGANVLT
TRBV19	-	12	TRBJ1-1	ASSMGTADTEAF
TRBV18	many	11	TRBJ2-7	ASSPPRGGEQY
TRBV20-1	many	13	TRBJ2-3	SARDRWGGTDTQY
TRBV5-5	many	12	TRBJ1-1	ASSQDRVNTEAF
TRBV5-6	-	11	TRBJ2-1	ASTLGRGDEQF
TRBV28	-	14	TRBJ2-1	ASRHDLQAGYNEQF
TRBV5-1	-	16	TRBJ2-1	ASSFGTSGRALIGEQF
TRBV28	-	11	TRBJ1-1	ASRRGGGPEAF
TRBV7-9	many	14	TRBJ2-1	ASSGPGTSGSHEQF
TRBV5-1	-	11	TRBJ1-1	ASSWGQGDRAF
TRBV7-3	many	18	TRBJ2-3	ASSPGPGLAGEGQTDTQY
TRBV5-1	-	12	TRBJ2-5	ASSLETGGETQY
TRBV7-8	few	13	TRBJ2-7	ASSHRDRDSYEQY
TRBV6-1	many	13	TRBJ2-7	ASSSTGTKSYEQY
TRBV21-1	once	13	TRBJ1-4	ASSGGGHGNEKLF
TRBV5-1	-	15	TRBJ1-1	ASSQGSTLVMNTEAF
TRBV5-1	-	13	TRBJ2-7	ASSLTGSRSYEQY
TRBV3-1	many	13	TRBJ2-1	ASSQASGDYNEQF
TRBV21-1	many	13	TRBJ2-7	ASLTGPILVYEQY
TRBV5-1	few	14	TRBJ2-1	ASSPGLAAIYNEQF
TRBV6-5	few	13	TRBJ2-1	ASSYSPSTYNEQF
TRBV5-6	few	13	TRBJ2-7	ASSSQGPLSYEQY
TRBV20-1	many	14	TRBJ2-7	SAHSRSGSLSYEQY
TRBV20-1	-	12	TRBJ2-7	SANWTSGDYEQY
TRBV6-1	few	13	TRBJ2-1	ASNGMASGYNEQF